This entry lists 23 T cell receptor beta chains sequenced from one sample in a study of T cells after yellow fever vaccination. TCRdb itself ran the 5' RACE reads through MiXCR, one entry per CDR3 protein. The data contain 500,000 to 700,000 distinct CDR3 sequences, 15% to 20% of them singletons. The material sequenced was PBMCs, taken 15 days after the yellow fever booster vaccination. The receptors shown here come from a man aged 25 to 40 who received the YFV17D yellow fever vaccine.

A few counts support this clonotype. The chain employs TRBV7-2 and TRBJ2-7; perhaps TRBD2 as D (6 bases). The CDR3 runs 16 residues. Trimming left V 4 bases short and J 0 bases short, with 16 bases between. Germline loops: CDR1 SGHTA, CDR2 FQGNSA. Here the CDR3 reads CASSYRSGRSSYEQYF. The CDR3 DNA follows: TGTGCCAGCAGCTACCGTAGCGGTAGAAGCTCCTACGAGCAGTACTTC. Full variable domain (missing parts from reference TRBV7-2 and TRBJ2-7): GAGVSQSPSNKVTEKGKDVELRCDPISGHTALYWYRQSLGQGLEFLIYFQGNSAPDKSGLPSDRFSAERTGGSVSTLTIQRTQQEDSAVYLCASSYRSGRSSYEQYFGPGTRLTVT.

This clonotype showed up just a few times. The chain couples TRBV6-5 to TRBJ2-2, with TRBD2 matching 9 bases. This CDR3 is built from 18 residues. J was trimmed by 0 bases and V by 3 bases; bases with no gene match: 8. Germline V lookup: CDR1 MNHEY, CDR2 SVGAGI. The CDR3 DNA is TGTGCCAGCAGTTATCGGGCTAGCGGGACAGCGAACACCGGGGAGCTGTTTTTT. Protein product: CASSYRASGTANTGELFF.

The chain uses TRBV10-3 and TRBJ2-6, with D perhaps matching TRBD2 (7 bases). Trimming cost V 6 bases and J 2 bases, with 20 bases left between them. This CDR3 is built from 18 residues. The V gene's germline CDR1 is ENHRY and CDR2 SYGVKD. The CDR3 nucleotides are TGTGCCATCAGGAGGGACATAGGGAGGGGGACTGGGGCCAACGTCCTGACTTTC. It codes for CAIRRDIGRGTGANVLTF.

The table lists this clonotype with a few counts. The chain employs TRBV7-8 and TRBJ2-5; D might be TRBD2 (7 bases). CDR3 length equals 16 residues. The germline V gene has CDR1 SGHVS and CDR2 FQNEAQ. V lost 11 bases and J lost 4, with 26 bases in between. The chain's CDR3 is CAEGGLAESRGETQYF. DNA of the CDR3: TGTGCCGAAGGGGGGCTAGCGGAGTCACGGGGAGAGACCCAGTACTTC. The full variable domain, in which reference TRBV7-8 and TRBJ2-5 provide the parts outside the CDR3, is GAGVSQSPRYKVAKRGQDVALRCDPISGHVSLFWYQQALGQGPEFLTYFQNEAQLDKSGLPSDRFFAERPEGSVSTLKIQRTQQEDSAVYLCAEGGLAESRGETQYFGPGTRLLVL.

This clonotype was found a few times. V usage is TRBV10-3 and J usage is TRBJ2-3; D call uncertain. The V end was cut by 2 bases, the J end by 0 bases, with 6 bases between. This CDR3 is built from 14 residues. The germline CDR1 and CDR2 sequences are ENHRY and SYGVKD. Written as DNA, the CDR3 is TGTGCCATCAGTGAGATTACTAGCACAGATACGCAGTATTTT. Encoded protein: CAISEITSTDTQYF.

This clonotype came up a few times. The chain carries TRBV30 and TRBJ2-7, with 7 bases matching TRBD1. This CDR3 comprises 14 residues. V was clipped by 2 bases and J by 8 bases; unmatched bases: 12. The germline gives CDR1 GTSNPN, CDR2 SVGIG (reference sequence). The CDR3 sequence: CAWSYGTAHGKQYF. In DNA, the CDR3 is TGTGCCTGGAGTTACGGGACAGCTCATGGGAAGCAGTACTTC.

This sequence joins TRBV20-1 and TRBJ2-1, with a weak D call TRBD2 (5 bases). CDR3 length equals 13 residues. Germline V CDR1 and CDR2: DFQATT, SNEGSKA (reference sequence). Trimming shortened V by 7 bases and J by 4 bases, and 14 bases separated the two germline ends. In DNA, the CDR3 is TGCAGTGAGCGGCAATTTCCGTACAATGAGCAGTTCTTC. This gives the protein CSERQFPYNEQFF.

V gene TRBV5-6 combines with J gene TRBJ1-2, with D uncertain. Germline V gene sequence: CDR1 SGHDT, CDR2 YYEEEE. V was trimmed by 0 bases and J by 4 bases, leaving 4 bases between them. The CDR3 length is 12 residues. CDR3 coding DNA: TGTGCCAGCAGCTTGGACGTCTATGGCTACACCTTC. Amino acids: CASSLDVYGYTF.

This clonotype has just a few counts. The V and J genes are TRBV10-3 and TRBJ2-1; D remains unclear. With 2 bases removed from V and 10 bases from J, the gap between germline ends came to 12 bases. Germline lookup yields CDR1 ENHRY and CDR2 SYGVKD. The CDR3 length is 13 residues. The CDR3 is CAISENSLGEQFF. The CDR3 region has the DNA TGTGCCATCAGTGAGAATTCGCTGGGAGAGCAGTTCTTC.

V usage is TRBV5-1 and J usage is TRBJ2-7; D unresolved. This CDR3 spans 12 amino acids. V gave up 4 bases and J gave up 4 bases, with 9 bases separating them. Germline CDR1 SGHRS, CDR2 YFSETQ. CDR3 sequence (DNA): TGCGCCAGCAGCGGTCCTTCTTACGAGCAGTACTTC. Amino acid sequence: CASSGPSYEQYF.

The chain recombines TRBV20-1 with TRBJ2-2, with D possibly TRBD1 on 5 matching bases. CDR3 length: 12 residues. CDR1 is DFQATT and CDR2 is SNEGSKA in the germline V gene (reference sequence). Trimming left V 6 bases short and J 3 bases short, with 8 bases between. DNA for the CDR3: TGCAGTGCCAAGGGGTACACCGGGGAGCTGTTTTTT. Translation gives CSAKGYTGELFF.

V gene TRBV20-1 combines with J gene TRBJ2-1, with D uncertain. Germline CDR1 and CDR2: DFQATT and SNEGSKA (reference sequence). The CDR3 covers 15 residues. Deletions cut 0 bases from V and 0 bases from J, with 9 bases between. The CDR3 DNA reads as TGCAGTGCTAGAGACCCAGATTCCTCCTACAATGAGCAGTTCTTC. Amino acids: CSARDPDSSYNEQFF.

This rearrangement joins TRBV29-1 to TRBJ1-3; D call uncertain. V was pared by 6 bases and J by 2 bases, with 14 bases between. This CDR3 comprises 14 residues. CDR1 SQVTM and CDR2 ANQGSEA come from the germline V gene. This chain's CDR3 is CSVGQTGTGNTIYF. The CDR3 DNA reads TGCAGCGTCGGCCAAACTGGGACTGGAAACACCATATATTTT.

The sample holds a few counts of this clonotype. The chain has TRBV12-3 or TRBV12-4 and TRBJ2-5, with D tentatively TRBD2 (5 bases). This CDR3 is built from 14 residues. V dropped 3 bases and J dropped 4 bases, with 12 bases sitting between them. The CDR3 bases are TGTGCCAGCAGTTTCGGACTGCCCCCAGAGACCCAGTACTTC. Translated: CASSFGLPPETQYF.

This clonotype appeared a few times. The chain has TRBV20-1 and TRBJ2-3; D gene unclear. V dropped 4 bases and J dropped 0 bases, with 11 bases sitting between them. Germline values: CDR1 DFQATT, CDR2 SNEGSKA (reference sequence). The CDR3 spans 14 residues. The CDR3 protein is CSATIPASTDTQYF. The CDR3 region has the DNA TGCAGTGCTACGATTCCCGCTAGCACAGATACGCAGTATTTT.

The chain joins TRBV12-3 or TRBV12-4 to TRBJ2-3, with a possible D match to TRBD2 (7 bases). CDR3 length: 15 amino acids. Trimming shortened V by 4 bases and J by 0 bases, and 11 bases separated the two germline ends. CDR3 protein: CASSWGGLSTDTQYF. As DNA, the CDR3 is TGTGCCAGCAGTTGGGGGGGGCTAAGCACAGATACGCAGTATTTT.

V gene TRBV6-5 combines with J gene TRBJ2-4; no clear D gene. The V gene's germline CDR1 is MNHEY and CDR2 SVGAGI. V lost 0 bases and J lost 5, with 11 bases in between. This CDR3 contains 15 residues. The CDR3 bases are TGTGCCAGCAGTTACTCTTGGACGGGCGAAAACATTCAGTACTTC. Translating it yields CASSYSWTGENIQYF.

This clonotype was seen a handful of times. This chain connects TRBV18 to TRBJ2-1; either TRBD1 or TRBD2 may supply D (5 bases each). V lost 0 bases to trimming and J lost 8 bases, with 8 bases between them. The CDR3 loop spans 13 amino acids. Looked up from germline, CDR1 is KGHSH and CDR2 is LQKENI. CDR3 region: CASSPPGDDEQFF. The CDR3 nucleotides are TGTGCCAGCTCACCACCTGGGGACGATGAGCAGTTCTTC.

This CDR3 reads CASGAYLNEQFF. The CDR3 nucleotides are TGTGCCTCCGGGGCATATCTTAATGAGCAGTTCTTC. V usage is TRBV30 and J usage is TRBJ2-1; D is possibly TRBD1 or TRBD2 (5 bases each). V lost 7 bases and J 7 bases, leaving 14 bases between the germline ends. The CDR3 has 12 amino acids. Germline V lookup: CDR1 GTSNPN, CDR2 SVGIG (reference sequence).

This rearrangement joins TRBV7-3 to TRBJ2-7; 7 bases agree with TRBD2. V dropped 2 bases and J dropped 4; count of bases not matched to a gene: 8. CDR1 and CDR2 (germline): SGHTA, FQGTGA. The CDR3 loop spans 15 amino acids. CDR3 protein: CASSLSASGKYEQYF. In DNA form, the CDR3 reads TGTGCCAGCAGCTTATCGGCTAGCGGAAAATACGAGCAGTACTTC.

The chain recombines TRBV7-3 with TRBJ2-1, with a tentative D call TRBD2 (5 bases). The CDR3 extends over 13 amino acids. Germline V gives CDR1 SGHTA, CDR2 FQGTGA. Trimming cost V 4 bases and J 11 bases, with 15 bases left between them. The CDR3 DNA is TGTGCCAGCAGCTCTCGCGGCAGGACTCAGCAGTTCTTC. It encodes CASSSRGRTQQFF. The full variable domain, completed using reference TRBV7-3 and TRBJ2-1, is GAGVSQTPSNKVTEKGKYVELRCDPISGHTALYWYRQSLGQGPEFLIYFQGTGAADDSGLPNDRFFAVRPEGSVSTLKIQRTERGDSAVYLCASSSRGRTQQFFGPGTRLTVL.

The chain is built from TRBV7-2 and TRBJ2-1; the D call may be TRBD1 or TRBD2 (6 bases each). The CDR3 length is 8 residues. Trimming removed 11 bases at V and 13 bases at J, with 9 bases between. The germline V gene has CDR1 SGHTA and CDR2 FQGNSA. As DNA, the CDR3 is TGTGCCGGGGGGCAACAGTTCTTC. As protein: CAGGQQFF.

This clonotype appeared a few times. The CDR3, as DNA: TGTGCCAGCAGCCAAGATCACCAGGGTCCGCACAATGAGCAGTTCTTC. Protein: CASSQDHQGPHNEQFF. This chain joins TRBV3-1 and TRBJ2-1; TRBD1 might be the D (5 bases). Germline V gene data show CDR1 as LGHDT and CDR2 as YNNKEL (reference sequence). Trimming took 0 bases from V and 5 from J, leaving 14 bases between them. This CDR3 is built from 16 residues.